These T cell receptor beta chains were read from a single sample in a study of TIL therapy for anti-PD-1-resistant metastatic lung cancer. TCRdb's table, derived via immunoSEQ multiplex PCR, lists solely in-frame clones and lacks some. The table shows more than 20,000 clones, with around 78% occurring only once. Sequences were derived from blood, sampled at baseline. Receptors were obtained from a person between 25 and 80 years old with non-small cell lung cancer. Both conserved end residues are trimmed from each CDR3.

V	J	CDR3
TRBV27	TRBJ1-1	ASSLSTGGEAF
TRBV5-6	TRBJ1-2	ASSLLMTGGDYGYT
TRBV10-1	TRBJ1-2	ASSETGRYGYT
TRBV18	TRBJ2-3	ASSPRLAVTDTQY
TRBV5-5	TRBJ2-5	ASSDRSGEETQY
TRBV30	TRBJ2-7	ACVGRYEQY
TRBV29-1	TRBJ2-7	SVEEWSEQY
TRBV11-2	TRBJ2-3	ASSPDSDTQY
TRBV4-1	TRBJ2-1	ASSQPSGLDEQF
TRBV7-8	TRBJ2-3	ASSLLLATDTQY
TRBV6-4	TRBJ1-5	ASRETGLNQPQH
TRBV18	TRBJ2-3	ASTGLAGTTDTQY
TRBV11-2	TRBJ1-3	ASSSDAGISGNTIY
TRBV6-5	TRBJ2-7	ASSCVGTSYEQY
TRBV19	TRBJ1-4	ASRDLNEKLF
TRBV5-1	TRBJ1-6	ASSLEATGGSNSPLH
TRBV4-3	TRBJ2-7	ASSRTMDRVHEQY
TRBV27	TRBJ1-5	ASSLGGGGQPQH
TRBV6-1	TRBJ2-7	ASSVHHEQY
TRBV18	TRBJ2-3	ASSPIQGGDTQY
TRBV7-9	TRBJ1-5	ASSLARGRSNQPQH
TRBV4-3	TRBJ1-3	ASSQDVYGGRGVSGNTIY
TRBV28	TRBJ1-5	ASSPMTGQFH
TRBV15	TRBJ2-1	ATSRVGQREGNEQF
TRBV6-1	TRBJ2-1	ASSGDWTHNEQF
TRBV28	TRBJ2-1	ASSKTGLETYNEQF
TRBV19	TRBJ1-1	ASTLGISEAF
TRBV14	TRBJ1-2	ATTDYQGGGYT
TRBV11-2	TRBJ2-7	ASSLKGGDEQY
TRBV27	TRBJ2-3	ASGSGALTDTQY
TRBV4-2	TRBJ2-7	ASSQDRAGDYEQY
TRBV11-2	TRBJ1-6	ASSEGAGSPLH
TRBV7-8	TRBJ2-3	ASSVRETSTDTQY
TRBV25-1	TRBJ2-4	ASSEFGQFGGKNIQY
TRBV5-6	TRBJ2-5	ASSLGAGETQY
TRBV14	TRBJ2-2	ASSQELTRGDGELF
TRBV9	TRBJ2-2	ASSVSGTSSGSGELF
TRBV6-5	TRBJ1-2	ASSLNPGLGDYT
TRBV19	TRBJ2-5	ATGEGWQETQY
TRBV5-1	TRBJ1-1	ASREGLNTEAF
TRBV6-1	TRBJ2-7	ASSRTRIFYEQY